This entry describes one T cell receptor (beta chain). The antigen is not known. The CDR3 has 17 amino acids. Germline CDR1 is LGHNT and CDR2 is FRNRAP. V was shortened by 5 bases and J by 5 bases, with 19 bases between the two germline ends. The sample originates from a study of shared clonotypes between healthy human individuals. The donor population consisted of healthy HIV-negative adults with no recent acute infections or vaccinations. Both subsets, CD45RA+ naive and CD45RA-negative memory, were split from the CD4+ cells. Roughly 27,000 T cell genomes, or about 190 ng DNA, went into the sorted-subset replicate PCRs. Profiling relied on immunoSEQ multiplex PCR, and the TCRdb table lists in-frame clones only, not all of them. The repertoire holds millions of clones, with 90% to 95% as singletons. Study outcomes and limitations: Rarefaction demonstrated incomplete sorted-subset sequencing despite large depth.

The source is a man aged 18 to 29 in good health. The sequenced material came from naive CD4+ T cells sorted from blood. Subset described: CD45RA+ positively selected. The rearrangement links TRBV12-5 to TRBJ2-6; tentative D call: TRBD1 (5 bases). CDR3 loop: CASGGNAGQSRANVLTF. DNA of the CDR3: TGTGCTAGTGGTGGGAACGCAGGACAAAGTCGGGCCAACGTCCTGACTTTC.